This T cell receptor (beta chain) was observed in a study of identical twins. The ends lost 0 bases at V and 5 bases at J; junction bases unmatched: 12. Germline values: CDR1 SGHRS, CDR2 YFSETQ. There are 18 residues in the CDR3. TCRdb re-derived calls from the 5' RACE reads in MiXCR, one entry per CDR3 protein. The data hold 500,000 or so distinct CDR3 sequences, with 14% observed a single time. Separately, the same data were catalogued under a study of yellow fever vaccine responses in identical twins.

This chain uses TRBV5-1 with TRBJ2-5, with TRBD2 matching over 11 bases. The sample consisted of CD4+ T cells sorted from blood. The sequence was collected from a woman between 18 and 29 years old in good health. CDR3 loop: CASSLVFASGGPGETQYF. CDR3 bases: TGCGCCAGCAGCTTGGTGTTTGCTAGCGGGGGGCCAGGGGAGACCCAGTACTTC.